This T cell receptor (beta chain) was captured by sequencing in a study of Graves' ophthalmopathy and Graves' hyperthyroidism. The overall study: Untreated patients at initial diagnosis provided peripheral blood.

This clonotype showed up many times. Amplifying from RNA transcripts, the study obtained TCR beta CDR3 regions. An initial RT-PCR round employing HTBI primers preceded a second-round multiplex PCR. MiXCR, run by TCRdb on the multiplex PCR reads, gives a single entry per CDR3 protein. The sample lists 200,000 to 250,000 distinct CDR3 sequences; under 30% were seen once. Ophthalmopathic donors had moderate-to-severe activity, CAS ≥3 and NOSPECS ≥4, with disease that had lasted under 3 months. Exclusion applied to patients with other autoimmune diseases, uncontrolled infections, pregnancy or lactation. The authors diagnosed from clinical symptoms, serum thyroxine, TRAb, thyroid ultrasound and orbital computed tomography. The CDR3 sequence is 17 residues long. V lost 2 bases to trimming and J lost 5 bases; unmatched junction nucleotides: 6. Germline CDR1 is SGHVS and CDR2 is FNYEAQ.

The V call is TRBV7-6, the J call TRBJ2-2; 12 bases match TRBD2. This TCR was sampled from a man in his fifties with Graves' ophthalmopathy. The source material was peripheral blood. For the CDR3, the DNA is TGTGCCAGCAGCTTAAATCTCCTAGCGGGAGGGACCGGGGAGCTGTTTTTT. The encoded protein is CASSLNLLAGGTGELFF.